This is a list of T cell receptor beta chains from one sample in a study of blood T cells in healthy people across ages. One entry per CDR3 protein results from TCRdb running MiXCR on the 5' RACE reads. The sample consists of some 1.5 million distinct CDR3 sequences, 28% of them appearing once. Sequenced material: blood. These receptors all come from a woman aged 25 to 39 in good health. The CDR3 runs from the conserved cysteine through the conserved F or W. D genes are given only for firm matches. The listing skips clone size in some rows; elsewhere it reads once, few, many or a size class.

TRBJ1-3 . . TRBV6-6 CASSSRTDFSGNTIYF TGTGCCAGCAGTTCTCGGACAGACTTCTCTGGAAACACCATATATTTT
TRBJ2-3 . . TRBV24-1 CAEEVADTQYF TGTGCCGAGGAGGTCGCAGATACGCAGTATTTT
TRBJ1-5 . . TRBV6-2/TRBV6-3 CASSAPAPGPQHF TGTGCCAGCAGTGCCCCCGCTCCGGGGCCCCAGCATTTT
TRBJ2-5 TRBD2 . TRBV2 CASGLAGGKETQYF TGTGCCAGCGGACTAGCGGGGGGCAAAGAGACCCAGTACTTC
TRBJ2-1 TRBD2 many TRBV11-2 CASSLSGGRYNEQFF TGTGCCAGCAGCTTGAGCGGGGGGCGATACAATGAGCAGTTCTTC
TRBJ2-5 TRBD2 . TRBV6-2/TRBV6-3 CASTSVVAGVETQYF TGTGCCAGCACGAGCGTGGTTGCGGGGGTTGAGACCCAGTACTTC
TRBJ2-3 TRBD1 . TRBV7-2 CTSAGQGGSTDTQYF TGTACCAGCGCCGGACAGGGAGGTAGCACAGATACGCAGTATTTT
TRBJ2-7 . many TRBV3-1 CASSQLATHEQYF TGTGCCAGCAGCCAACTAGCGACTCACGAGCAGTACTTC
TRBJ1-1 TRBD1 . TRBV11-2 CASRRTGGYPEAFF TGTGCCAGCCGAAGGACAGGGGGATACCCTGAAGCTTTCTTT
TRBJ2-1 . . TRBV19 CASSIDNYNEQFF TGTGCCAGTAGTATAGACAACTACAATGAGCAGTTCTTC
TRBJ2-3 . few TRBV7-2 CASSPGRSALSQYF TGTGCCAGCAGCCCCGGGCGCAGTGCCCTCTCGCAGTATTTT
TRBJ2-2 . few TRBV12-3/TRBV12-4 CASTVVVPGTGELFF TGTGCCAGCACCGTAGTTGTCCCGGGGACCGGGGAGCTGTTTTTT
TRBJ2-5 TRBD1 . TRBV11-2 CASNPPAGTGQETQYF TGTGCCAGCAACCCCCCGGCCGGGACAGGACAAGAGACCCAGTACTTC
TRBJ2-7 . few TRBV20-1 CSASVPGTYEQYF TGCAGTGCTTCCGTCCCGGGGACCTACGAGCAGTACTTC
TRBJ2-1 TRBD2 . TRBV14 CASSQGTSGINEQFF TGTGCCAGCAGCCAAGGGACTAGCGGGATCAATGAGCAGTTCTTC
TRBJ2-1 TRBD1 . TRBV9 CASSAPGGTLNEQFF TGTGCCAGCAGCGCGCCAGGGGGAACACTAAATGAGCAGTTCTTC
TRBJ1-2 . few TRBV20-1 CSAPEPTF TGCAGTGCCCCTGAGCCCACCTTC
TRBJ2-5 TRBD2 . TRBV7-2 CASSSNPGRLQETQYF TGTGCCAGCAGCTCAAACCCCGGGAGGCTCCAGGAGACCCAGTACTTC
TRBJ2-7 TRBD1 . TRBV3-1 CASSRFYGQGGNEQYF TGTGCCAGCAGCCGGTTCTACGGACAGGGAGGCAACGAGCAGTACTTC
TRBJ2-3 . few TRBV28 CASSLSPQDNIIDTQYF TGTGCCAGCAGCCTCTCACCACAGGACAATATTATAGATACGCAGTATTTT
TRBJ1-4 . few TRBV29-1 CSAKRSINEKLFF TGCAGCGCGAAGAGGAGCATCAATGAAAAACTGTTTTTT
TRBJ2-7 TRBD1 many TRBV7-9 CASSLVQGAHEQYF TGTGCCAGCAGCTTAGTCCAGGGGGCTCACGAGCAGTACTTC
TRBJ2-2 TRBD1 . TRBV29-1 CSVVTGSRSTGELFF TGCAGCGTTGTGACAGGGAGTCGAAGCACCGGGGAGCTGTTTTTT